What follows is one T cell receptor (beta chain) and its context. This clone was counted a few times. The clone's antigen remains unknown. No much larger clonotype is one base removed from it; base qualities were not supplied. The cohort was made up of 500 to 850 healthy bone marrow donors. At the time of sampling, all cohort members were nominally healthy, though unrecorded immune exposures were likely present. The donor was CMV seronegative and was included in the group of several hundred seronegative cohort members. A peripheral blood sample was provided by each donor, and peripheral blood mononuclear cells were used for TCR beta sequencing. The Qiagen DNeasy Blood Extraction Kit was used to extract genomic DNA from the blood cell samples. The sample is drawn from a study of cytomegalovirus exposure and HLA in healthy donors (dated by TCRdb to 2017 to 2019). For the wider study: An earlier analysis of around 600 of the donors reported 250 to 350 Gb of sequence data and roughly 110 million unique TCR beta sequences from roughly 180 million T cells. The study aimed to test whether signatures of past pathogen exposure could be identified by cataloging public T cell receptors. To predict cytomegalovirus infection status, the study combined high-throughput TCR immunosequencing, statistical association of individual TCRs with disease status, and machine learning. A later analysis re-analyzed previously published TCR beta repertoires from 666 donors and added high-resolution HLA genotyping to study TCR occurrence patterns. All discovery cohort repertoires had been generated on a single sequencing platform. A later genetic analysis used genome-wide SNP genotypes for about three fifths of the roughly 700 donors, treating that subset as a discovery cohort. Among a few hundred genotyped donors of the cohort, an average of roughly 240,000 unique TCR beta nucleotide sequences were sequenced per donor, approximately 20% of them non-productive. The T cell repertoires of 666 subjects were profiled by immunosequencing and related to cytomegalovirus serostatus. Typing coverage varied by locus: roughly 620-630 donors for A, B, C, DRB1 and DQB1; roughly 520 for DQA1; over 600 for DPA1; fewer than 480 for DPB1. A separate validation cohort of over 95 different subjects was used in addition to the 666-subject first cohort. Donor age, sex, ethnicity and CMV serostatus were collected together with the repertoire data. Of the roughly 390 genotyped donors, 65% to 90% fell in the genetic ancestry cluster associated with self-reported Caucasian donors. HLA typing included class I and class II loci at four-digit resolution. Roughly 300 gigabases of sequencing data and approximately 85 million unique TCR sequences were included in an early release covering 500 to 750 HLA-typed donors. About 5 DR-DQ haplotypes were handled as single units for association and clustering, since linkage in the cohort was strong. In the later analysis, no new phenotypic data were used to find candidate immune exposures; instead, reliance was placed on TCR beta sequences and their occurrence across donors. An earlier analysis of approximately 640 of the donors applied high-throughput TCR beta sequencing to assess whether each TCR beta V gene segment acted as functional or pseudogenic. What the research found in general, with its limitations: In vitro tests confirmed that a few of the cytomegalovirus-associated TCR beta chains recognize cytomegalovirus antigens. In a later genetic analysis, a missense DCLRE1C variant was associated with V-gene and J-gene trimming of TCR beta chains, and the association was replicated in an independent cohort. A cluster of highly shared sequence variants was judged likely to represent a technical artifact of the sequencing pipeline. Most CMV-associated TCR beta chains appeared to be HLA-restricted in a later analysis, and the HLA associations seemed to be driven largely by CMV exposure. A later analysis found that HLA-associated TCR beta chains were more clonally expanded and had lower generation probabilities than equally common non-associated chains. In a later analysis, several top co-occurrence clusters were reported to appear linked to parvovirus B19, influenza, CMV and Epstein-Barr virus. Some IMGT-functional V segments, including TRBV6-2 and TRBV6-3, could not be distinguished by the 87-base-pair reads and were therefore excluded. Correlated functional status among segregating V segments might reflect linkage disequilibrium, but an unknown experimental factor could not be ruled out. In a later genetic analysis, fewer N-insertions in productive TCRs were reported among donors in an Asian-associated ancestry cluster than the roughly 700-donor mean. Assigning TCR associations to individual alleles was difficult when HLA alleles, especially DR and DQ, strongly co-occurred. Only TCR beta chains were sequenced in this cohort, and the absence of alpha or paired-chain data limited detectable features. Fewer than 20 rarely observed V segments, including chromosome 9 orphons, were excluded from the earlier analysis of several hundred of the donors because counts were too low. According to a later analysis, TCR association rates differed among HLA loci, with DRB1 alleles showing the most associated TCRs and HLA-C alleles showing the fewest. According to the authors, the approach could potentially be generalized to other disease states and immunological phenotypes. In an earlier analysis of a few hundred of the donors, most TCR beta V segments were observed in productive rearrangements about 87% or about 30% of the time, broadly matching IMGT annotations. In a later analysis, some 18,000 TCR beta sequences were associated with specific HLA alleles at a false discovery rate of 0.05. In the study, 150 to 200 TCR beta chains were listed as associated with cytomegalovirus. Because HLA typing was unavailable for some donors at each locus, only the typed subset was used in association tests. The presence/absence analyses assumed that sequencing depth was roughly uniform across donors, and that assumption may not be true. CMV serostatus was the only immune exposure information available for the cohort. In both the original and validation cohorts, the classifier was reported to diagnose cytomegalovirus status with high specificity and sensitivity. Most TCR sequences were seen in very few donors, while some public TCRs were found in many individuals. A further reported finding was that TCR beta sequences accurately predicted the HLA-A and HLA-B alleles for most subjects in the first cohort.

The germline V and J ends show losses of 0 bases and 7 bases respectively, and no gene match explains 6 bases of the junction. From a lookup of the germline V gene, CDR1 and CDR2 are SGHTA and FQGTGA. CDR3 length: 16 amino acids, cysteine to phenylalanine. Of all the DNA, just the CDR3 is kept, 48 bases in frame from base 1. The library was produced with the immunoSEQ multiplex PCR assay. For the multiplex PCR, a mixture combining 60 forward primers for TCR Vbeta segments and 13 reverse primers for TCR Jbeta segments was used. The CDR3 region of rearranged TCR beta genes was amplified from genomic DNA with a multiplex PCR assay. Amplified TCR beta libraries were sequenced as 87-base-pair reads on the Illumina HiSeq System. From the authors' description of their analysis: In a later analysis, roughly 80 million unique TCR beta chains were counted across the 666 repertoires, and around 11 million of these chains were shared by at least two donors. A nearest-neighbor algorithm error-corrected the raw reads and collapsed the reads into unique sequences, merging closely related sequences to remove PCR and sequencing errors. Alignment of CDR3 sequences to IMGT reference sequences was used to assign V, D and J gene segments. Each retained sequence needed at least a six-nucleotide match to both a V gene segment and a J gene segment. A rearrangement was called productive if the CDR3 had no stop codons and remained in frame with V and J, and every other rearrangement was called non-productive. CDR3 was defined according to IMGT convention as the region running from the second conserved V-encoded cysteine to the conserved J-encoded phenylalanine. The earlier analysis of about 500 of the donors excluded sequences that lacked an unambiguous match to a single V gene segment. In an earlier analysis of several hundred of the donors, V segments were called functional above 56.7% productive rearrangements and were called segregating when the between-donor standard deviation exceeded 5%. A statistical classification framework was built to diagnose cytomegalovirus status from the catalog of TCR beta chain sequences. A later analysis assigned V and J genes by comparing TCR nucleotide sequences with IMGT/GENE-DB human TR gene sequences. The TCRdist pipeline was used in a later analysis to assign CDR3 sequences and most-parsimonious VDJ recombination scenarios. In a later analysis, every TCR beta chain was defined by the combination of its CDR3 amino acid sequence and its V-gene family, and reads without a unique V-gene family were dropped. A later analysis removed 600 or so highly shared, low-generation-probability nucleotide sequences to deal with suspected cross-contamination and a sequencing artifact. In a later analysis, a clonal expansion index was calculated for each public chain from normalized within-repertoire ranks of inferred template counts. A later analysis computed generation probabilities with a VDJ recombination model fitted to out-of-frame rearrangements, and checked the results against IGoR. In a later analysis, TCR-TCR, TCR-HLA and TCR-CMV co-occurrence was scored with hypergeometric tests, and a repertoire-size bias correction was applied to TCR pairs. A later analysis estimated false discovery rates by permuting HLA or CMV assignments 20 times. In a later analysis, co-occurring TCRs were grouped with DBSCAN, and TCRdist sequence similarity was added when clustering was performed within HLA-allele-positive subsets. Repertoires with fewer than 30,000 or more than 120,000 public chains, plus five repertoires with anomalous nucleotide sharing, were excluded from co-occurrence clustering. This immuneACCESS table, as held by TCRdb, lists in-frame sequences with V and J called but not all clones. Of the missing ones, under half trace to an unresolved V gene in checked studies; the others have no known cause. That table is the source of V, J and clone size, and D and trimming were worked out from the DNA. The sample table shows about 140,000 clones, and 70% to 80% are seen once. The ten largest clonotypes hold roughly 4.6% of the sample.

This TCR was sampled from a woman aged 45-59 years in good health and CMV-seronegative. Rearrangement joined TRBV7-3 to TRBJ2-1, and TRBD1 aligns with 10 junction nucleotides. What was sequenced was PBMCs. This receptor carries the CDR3 CASSLTVGQGSNEQFF. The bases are TGTGCCAGCAGCTTAACGGTGGGACAGGGGAGTAATGAGCAGTTCTTC. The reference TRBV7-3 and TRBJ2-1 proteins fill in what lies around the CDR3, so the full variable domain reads GAGVSQTPSNKVTEKGKYVELRCDPISGHTALYWYRQSLGQGPEFLIYFQGTGAADDSGLPNDRFFAVRPEGSVSTLKIQRTERGDSAVYLCASSLTVGQGSNEQFFGPGTRLTVL.